The sequence of this TCR beta chain was determined in a study of PD-L1 blockade in urothelial cancer. Overall study context: Investigators checked blood 3 weeks (second dose) and 6 weeks after treatment start.

CDR1 and CDR2 (germline): MNHEY, SVGAGI. The CDR3 covers 13 residues. V gave up 5 bases and J gave up 4 bases, with 10 bases separating them. Assay used: immunoSEQ multiplex PCR; TCRdb lists only in-frame clones, some missing. The repertoire includes about 41,000 clones, 70% to 85% of them detected once, and around 20% sits in the top ten. Sequencing used PBMCs, obtained around atezolizumab (anti-PD-L1) treatment. The V and J genes are TRBV6-5 and TRBJ2-3; perhaps TRBD2 as D (5 bases). This receptor was obtained from a man in his fifties or sixties with urothelial cancer. CDR3: CASSATGADTQYF. DNA of the CDR3: TGTGCCAGCAGTGCCACCGGGGCAGATACGCAGTATTTT.